The entry that follows covers one TCR beta chain sequence. This clone was picked up a small number of times. This receptor's antigen is unknown. Per-nucleotide qualities are absent, and no much larger clonotype sits a single base away. The data originate from a study of cytomegalovirus exposure and HLA in healthy donors (dated by TCRdb to 2017 to 2019). For context, the study as a whole: An earlier analysis of several hundred of the donors reported over 250 Gb of sequence data and 117 million unique TCR beta sequences obtained from approximately 180 million T cells. Roughly 300 gigabases of sequencing data and 91 million or so unique TCR sequences made up an early release that covered around 640 HLA-typed donors. The genetic ancestry cluster associated with self-reported Caucasian donors included over 65% of the 398 genotyped donors. The aim of the study was to test whether cataloging public T cell receptors could identify signatures of past pathogen exposure. The study used immunosequencing to profile the T cell repertoires of several hundred subjects and linked those repertoires to cytomegalovirus serostatus. Besides the first cohort of 550 to 750 subjects, a separate validation cohort made up of 120 different subjects was used. High-throughput TCR immunosequencing, statistical association of individual TCRs with disease status, and machine learning were combined to predict cytomegalovirus infection status. In a later analysis, previously published TCR beta repertoires from 666 donors were re-analyzed and high-resolution HLA genotyping was added so that TCR occurrence patterns could be studied. Rather than drawing on any new phenotypic data, the later analysis identified candidate immune exposures from TCR beta sequences and the way those sequences occurred across donors. An earlier analysis of fewer than 700 of the donors applied high-throughput TCR beta sequencing to assess whether each TCR beta V gene segment acted as functional or pseudogenic. Donor age, sex, ethnicity and CMV serostatus were compiled alongside the repertoire data. In a later genetic analysis, genome-wide SNP genotypes for about 55% of the roughly 700 donors were used, and that subset was treated as a discovery cohort. All discovery cohort repertoires had been generated using a single sequencing platform. HLA typing covered class I and class II loci at four-digit resolution. The number of typed donors differed by locus: about 620-640 for A, B, C, DRB1 and DQB1; 500 to 550 for DQA1; around 580 for DPA1; and approximately 450 for DPB1. Roughly five DR-DQ haplotypes were handled as single units for association and clustering, since linkage in the cohort was strong. Across approximately 400 genotyped donors of the cohort, an average of approximately 200,000 unique TCR beta nucleotide sequences per donor were sequenced, and 15% to 20% of those sequences were non-productive. Findings and caveats that apply to the study as a whole: While some public TCRs were present in many individuals, most TCR sequences turned up only very rarely across donors. The sequencing pipeline was judged likely to have produced a cluster of highly shared sequence variants as a technical artifact. The only immune exposure information available for the cohort was CMV serostatus. A later analysis reported that several top co-occurrence clusters appeared linked to parvovirus B19, influenza, CMV and Epstein-Barr virus. Presence/absence analyses assumed roughly uniform sequencing depth across donors, an assumption that may not hold. A further reported finding was that TCR beta sequences accurately predicted the HLA-A and HLA-B alleles for most subjects in the first cohort. In the study, around 150 TCR beta chains were listed as associated with cytomegalovirus. When HLA alleles, especially DR and DQ, strongly co-occurred, attributing TCR associations to individual alleles was difficult. In a later analysis, TCR association rates were found to vary across HLA loci, with the most associated TCRs seen for DRB1 alleles and the fewest for HLA-C alleles. Specific HLA alleles were associated with 15,000 to 20,000 TCR beta sequences at a false discovery rate of 0.05 in a later analysis. A later analysis found that most CMV-associated TCR beta chains appeared HLA-restricted, with HLA associations seemingly driven largely by CMV exposure. A later genetic analysis associated a missense DCLRE1C variant with V-gene and J-gene trimming of TCR beta chains, and an independent cohort replicated the association. Correlated functional status among segregating V segments might be attributable to linkage disequilibrium, but an unknown experimental factor could not be ruled out. According to a later genetic analysis, donors in an Asian-associated ancestry cluster had fewer N-insertions in productive TCRs than the approximately 630-donor mean. In an earlier analysis of approximately 590 of the donors, most TCR beta V segments appeared in productive rearrangements about 87% or about 30% of the time, broadly matching IMGT annotations. HLA typing was unavailable for some donors at each locus, so association tests used only the typed subset. Cytomegalovirus status was reported to be diagnosed by the classifier with high specificity and sensitivity in both the original and validation cohorts. The earlier analysis of nearly 600 of the donors excluded some 15 rarely observed V segments, including chromosome 9 orphons, because counts were too low. Three of the identified cytomegalovirus-associated TCR beta chains were confirmed in vitro to be specific for cytomegalovirus antigens. The cohort was sequenced for TCR beta chains only, and without alpha or paired-chain data the features that could be detected were limited. A later analysis found that HLA-associated TCR beta chains were more clonally expanded and had lower generation probabilities than equally common non-associated chains. The authors suggested that the approach could potentially be generalized to other disease states and immunological phenotypes.

Libraries were prepared through the immunoSEQ multiplex PCR assay. For the multiplex PCR, a mixture combining 60 forward primers for TCR Vbeta segments and 13 reverse primers for TCR Jbeta segments was used. A multiplex PCR assay on genomic DNA amplified the CDR3 region of rearranged TCR beta genes. On the Illumina HiSeq System, the amplified TCR beta libraries were sequenced as 87-base-pair reads. As for how the authors treated the data: A later analysis tallied roughly 78 million unique TCR beta chains across the 550 to 850 repertoires, and around 12 million of those chains were shared by two or more donors. A nearest-neighbor algorithm error-corrected the raw reads and collapsed the reads into unique sequences, merging closely related sequences to remove PCR and sequencing errors. CDR3 sequences were aligned to IMGT reference sequences to assign V, D and J gene segments. For a sequence to be retained, a match of at least six nucleotides to both a V gene segment and a J gene segment was required. A rearrangement counted as productive if the CDR3 had no stop codons and remained in frame with V and J, and every other rearrangement counted as non-productive. CDR3 was defined according to IMGT convention as the region running from the second conserved V-encoded cysteine to the conserved J-encoded phenylalanine. Sequences without an unambiguous match to a single V gene segment were excluded from the earlier analysis of 500 to 700 of the donors. An earlier analysis of 550 to 650 of the donors classified V segments as functional when productive rearrangements were above 56.7% and as segregating when the standard deviation between donors was above 5%. A statistical classification framework was built to diagnose cytomegalovirus status from the catalog of TCR beta chain sequences. In a later analysis, TCR nucleotide sequences were compared against IMGT/GENE-DB human TR gene sequences so that V and J genes could be assigned. Using the TCRdist pipeline, a later analysis assigned CDR3 sequences along with most-parsimonious VDJ recombination scenarios. A later analysis defined each TCR beta chain by its CDR3 amino acid sequence plus V-gene family, and excluded reads lacking a unique V-gene family. A later analysis removed 450 to 600 highly shared, low-generation-probability nucleotide sequences to deal with suspected cross-contamination and a sequencing artifact. In a later analysis, a clonal expansion index was calculated for each public chain from normalized within-repertoire ranks of inferred template counts. In a later analysis, generation probabilities were computed using a VDJ recombination model fitted to out-of-frame rearrangements, and the results were checked against IGoR. A later analysis scored TCR-TCR, TCR-HLA and TCR-CMV co-occurrence with hypergeometric tests, applying a repertoire-size bias correction to TCR pairs. A later analysis estimated false discovery rates by permuting HLA or CMV assignments 20 times. In a later analysis, co-occurring TCRs were grouped using DBSCAN, with TCRdist sequence similarity added in when clustering inside HLA-allele-positive subsets. Co-occurrence clustering excluded repertoires with fewer than 30,000 or more than 120,000 public chains, plus five with anomalous nucleotide sharing. This immuneACCESS table, as held by TCRdb, lists in-frame sequences with V and J called but not all clones. Of the missing ones, under half trace to an unresolved V gene in checked studies; the others have no known cause. The V and J calls and the clone size are those of that table, but D and trimming were determined from the DNA. The table for this sample lists 90,000 to 140,000 clones; approximately 14% of them were counted only once. In total, the top ten clones hold around 0.86% of the sample.

In total, roughly 670 healthy bone marrow donors made up the cohort. All cohort members were sampled while nominally healthy, although unrecorded immune exposures were likely present. The donor was CMV seronegative and was included in the group of hundreds of seronegative cohort members. A peripheral blood sample was provided by each donor, and peripheral blood mononuclear cells were used for TCR beta sequencing. Genomic DNA extraction from the blood cell samples was performed with the Qiagen DNeasy Blood Extraction Kit. The sequenced sample was PBMCs. The clonotype comes from a female donor in good health and CMV-seronegative.

Read as DNA, the sequence is TGTGCCAGCAGCCGACGGGACAGCAAGAACTATGGCTACACCTTC. It specifies CASSRRDSKNYGYTF. The chain was built from TRBV7-2 and TRBJ1-2, with 7 junctional bases fitting TRBD1. CDR1 and CDR2 are drawn from the germline V gene: SGHTA, FQGNSA. V loses 5 bases at its end and J loses 2 bases; junction bases beyond the gene matches: 8. The CDR3 goes from the cysteine to the phenylalanine over 15 residues. Only the CDR3 region is kept as DNA, spanning 45 bases read in frame from base 1.